The 25 T cell receptor beta chains below come from one sample, sequenced in a study of control samples from healthy donors and cancer patients. Libraries were prepared by immunoSEQ multiplex PCR; TCRdb keeps only in-frame clonotypes and omits some of them. The data contain some 140,000 clones, about 94% of them singletons. The source material was blood. All receptors come from a man aged 40-50 years in good health.

The rearrangement joins TRBV7-9 to TRBJ1-1, with D unclear. The length of the CDR3 is 16 residues. Germline V lookup: CDR1 SEHNR, CDR2 FQNEAQ (reference sequence). Trimming removed 3 bases from V and 2 bases from J, with 16 bases in between. CDR3 amino acids: CASSFPWGGGNTEAFF. Here the CDR3 DNA reads TGTGCCAGCAGCTTTCCGTGGGGTGGCGGCAACACTGAAGCTTTCTTT.

This clone was seen a single time. V is TRBV21-1 and J is TRBJ2-5; no DNA check was done on the table's D call, TRBD2. TRBV21-1 is tagged as a pseudogene. The CDR3 runs 15 residues. CDR3 in DNA: TGTGCCAGCAGCCGGGGGGCAGGACCTCAAGAGACCCAGTACTTC. Its protein is CASSRGAGPQETQYF.

V is TRBV7-9 and J is TRBJ2-7; TRBD2 aligns across 13 bases. V lost 5 bases and J lost 5; bases outside the gene matches: 6. This CDR3 has 15 amino acids. In germline, CDR1 is SEHNR, CDR2 FQNEAQ (reference sequence). This chain's CDR3 is CASSHSTSGGHEQYF. CDR3 DNA: TGTGCCAGCAGCCACTCGACTAGCGGGGGGCACGAGCAGTACTTC.

This clone was detected only a few times. V is TRBV2 and J is TRBJ1-1, with a possible D match to TRBD1 (6 bases). Trimming took 4 bases from V and 5 from J, leaving 14 bases between them. Germline loops: CDR1 SNHLY, CDR2 FYNNEI. This CDR3 is built from 14 residues. In DNA, the CDR3 is TGTGCCAGCAGTGTAGGGGGGCGGGCGACTGAAGCTTTCTTT. Translation: CASSVGGRATEAFF.

The gene calls are TRBV29-1 and TRBJ2-3, with no clear D. This CDR3 is 15 amino acids long. Germline V lookup: CDR1 SQVTM, CDR2 ANQGSEA. Trimming left V 4 bases short and J 4 bases short, with 18 bases between. CDR3 coding DNA: TGCAGCGTTGTTTGGCTAGGCCCCACGCCAGATACGCAGTATTTT. It encodes CSVVWLGPTPDTQYF.

V usage is TRBV7-9 and J usage is TRBJ1-3; no firm D call. V lost 5 bases and J 0 bases, leaving 17 bases between the germline ends. The germline V gene encodes CDR1 SEHNR and CDR2 FQNEAQ (reference sequence). The CDR3 has 17 amino acids. CDR3 DNA sequence: TGTGCCAGCAGCGACCCCGTTGGCCGAAGCTCTGGAAACACCATATATTTT. Translated, it gives CASSDPVGRSSGNTIYF.

The chain joins TRBV6-6 to TRBJ2-7; 9 bases fit TRBD2. In germline, CDR1 is MNHNY, CDR2 SVGAGI (reference sequence). This CDR3 has 15 residues. V lost 6 bases to trimming and J lost 7 bases; unmatched junction nucleotides: 13. The CDR3 reads CASSTGASGGREQYF. CDR3 DNA sequence: TGTGCCAGCAGCACCGGGGCGAGCGGGGGGCGTGAGCAGTACTTC.

CDR3 DNA: TGTGCCAGCAACCGACAGGTGAACACTGAAGCTTTCTTT. Its translation: CASNRQVNTEAFF. The rearrangement uses TRBV12-3 or TRBV12-4 and TRBJ1-1; D may be TRBD1 (6 bases). The CDR3 loop spans 13 amino acids. Trimming took 7 bases from V and 0 from J, leaving 9 bases between them.

The V call is TRBV27, the J call TRBJ1-4; TRBD1 might be the D (5 bases). V lost 2 bases and J 7 bases, leaving 8 bases between the germline ends. The length of the CDR3 is 13 residues. CDR1 is MNHEY, CDR2 SMNVEV, per germline (reference sequence). The CDR3, as DNA: TGTGCCAGCAGTTTAACGGGGGGTGAAAAACTGTTTTTT. Its translation is CASSLTGGEKLFF.

The V call is TRBV6-2 or TRBV6-3, the J call TRBJ2-1; 14 bases line up with TRBD2. Unmatched junction bases numbered 4, after V lost 5 bases and J lost 10 bases. Germline V gives CDR1 MNHEY, CDR2 SVGEGT. This CDR3 is 14 amino acids long. CDR3 bases: TGTGCCAGCAGTCGACTAGCGGGGGGGAACGAGCAGTTCTTC. This encodes CASSRLAGGNEQFF.

This rearrangement joins TRBV21-1 to TRBJ1-2; the table's D call, TRBD1, has no DNA check behind it. TRBV21-1 is a listed pseudogene. The CDR3 is 17 residues long. In DNA form, the CDR3 reads TGTGCCAGCAGCGCCTCATCACAGGGGCGGATGCTCTATGGCTACACCTTC. It codes for CASSASSQGRMLYGYTF.

This chain joins TRBV11-2 and TRBJ2-2; D is uncertain. The V end was cut by 6 bases, the J end by 0 bases, with 17 bases between. The germline gives CDR1 SGHAT, CDR2 FQNNGV. The CDR3 is 17 amino acids. The CDR3 DNA is TGTGCCAGCAGGGGAAGCACGTTTCGAGCGAACACCGGGGAGCTGTTTTTT. This encodes CASRGSTFRANTGELFF.

This rearrangement joins TRBV29-1 to TRBJ1-2, with D hard to call. Germline assignment: CDR1 SQVTM and CDR2 ANQGSEA. CDR3 length: 11 amino acids. Trimming cost V 7 bases and J 8 bases, with 14 bases left between them. Here the CDR3 DNA reads TGCAGCGCGGACGGGTTATGGGGCTACACCTTC. This translates into CSADGLWGYTF.

The rearrangement joins TRBV7-8 to TRBJ1-6; D perhaps matches TRBD1 (5 bases). V was shortened by 4 bases and J by 10 bases, with 14 bases between the two germline ends. The germline gives CDR1 SGHVS, CDR2 FQNEAQ. The CDR3 is 14 amino acids. The CDR3 here is CASSSGRGGSPLHF. As DNA, the CDR3 is TGTGCCAGCAGCTCTGGGCGGGGCGGGTCACCCCTCCACTTT.

The chain carries TRBV5-5 and TRBJ1-2; 8 nucleotides match TRBD1. In germline, CDR1 is SGHKS, CDR2 YYEKEE (reference sequence). J was trimmed by 8 bases and V by 5 bases; bases with no gene match: 8. CDR3 length: 13 residues. The CDR3, as DNA: TGTGCCAGCAGACCGACAGGGGAGGGCGGCTACACCTTC. This sequence encodes CASRPTGEGGYTF.

The chain employs TRBV30 and TRBJ1-2; 9 nucleotides line up with TRBD1. The length of the CDR3 is 14 residues. J lost 4 bases, V lost 8 bases, and 11 bases had no gene match. Germline CDR1 reads GTSNPN; CDR2 reads SVGIG (reference sequence). Here the CDR3 reads CAGEGQGASYGYTF. Written as DNA, the CDR3 is TGTGCCGGGGAGGGACAGGGCGCCTCCTATGGCTACACCTTC.

This chain uses TRBV6-4 with TRBJ1-4; D gene unclear. Per germline, CDR1 MRHNA and CDR2 SNTAGT. This CDR3 has 15 amino acids. V lost 6 bases and J 0 bases, leaving 11 bases between the germline ends. The CDR3 DNA reads as TGTGCCAGCAGGCCTGTGGAGGCAACTAATGAAAAACTGTTTTTT. As protein: CASRPVEATNEKLFF.

The rearrangement links TRBV6-5 to TRBJ1-1, with TRBD1 matching over 8 bases. Per germline, CDR1 MNHEY and CDR2 SVGAGI. This CDR3 is built from 13 residues. V trimming: 6 bases; J trimming: 8 bases; junction bases outside the gene matches: 8. DNA of the CDR3: TGTGCCAGCAGGAGTACCAGGGGGCGCGAAGCTTTCTTT. This sequence encodes CASRSTRGREAFF.

The rearrangement links TRBV24-1 to TRBJ1-5; D unclear. Germline values: CDR1 KGHDR, CDR2 SFDVKD. V gave up 8 bases and J gave up 5 bases, with 12 bases separating them. The CDR3 has 13 amino acids. The CDR3 sequence: CATKRVNDQPQHF. In nucleotides, the CDR3 is TGTGCCACCAAAAGGGTAAACGATCAGCCCCAGCATTTT.

The chain uses TRBV9 and TRBJ1-2; the D is unclear. CDR1 is SGDLS and CDR2 is YYNGEE in the germline V gene. The CDR3 is made up of 15 amino acids. Deletions cut 3 bases from V and 5 bases from J, with 17 bases between. Written as DNA, the CDR3 is TGTGCCAGCAGCGCCGAGCCGGGAGCGGGGTATGGCTACACCTTC. Residues: CASSAEPGAGYGYTF.

This chain uses TRBV11-2 with TRBJ2-7, with D hard to call. Germline V CDR1 and CDR2: SGHAT, FQNNGV. Trimming stripped 1 base from V and 2 bases from J, with 3 bases between. The CDR3 spans 12 residues. The CDR3 region is CASSLGTYEQYF. The CDR3 bases are TGTGCCAGCAGCTTAGGCACCTACGAGCAGTACTTC.

The genes are TRBV4-1 and TRBJ1-1, with no clear D. The CDR3 contains 13 residues. Per the germline V gene, CDR1 is MGHRA and CDR2 is YSYEKL. V lost 2 bases to trimming and J lost 1 base, with 5 bases between them. In nucleotides, the CDR3 is TGCGCCAGCAGCCAAACTTGGAACACTGAAGCTTTCTTT. It translates to CASSQTWNTEAFF.

The genes are TRBV5-1 and TRBJ2-1; D uncertain. V was cut by 0 bases and J by 7 bases, with 11 bases left in between. This CDR3 is 14 amino acids long. The germline V gene encodes CDR1 SGHRS and CDR2 YFSETQ. The CDR3 sequence: CASSLARPGNEQFF. The DNA of the CDR3 is TGCGCCAGCAGCTTGGCAAGGCCGGGTAATGAGCAGTTCTTC.

This chain uses TRBV7-9 with TRBJ1-5, with 8 bases fitting TRBD1. The CDR3 extends over 16 amino acids. In germline, CDR1 is SEHNR, CDR2 FQNEAQ (reference sequence). J lost 1 base, V lost 1 base, and 3 bases had no gene match. In DNA form, the CDR3 reads TGTGCCAGCAGCTTAGGGACAGGGCTCAGCAATCAGCCCCAGCATTTT. Translated, it gives CASSLGTGLSNQPQHF.

CDR3 loop: CASSLASYEQYF. In DNA, the CDR3 is TGCGCCAGCAGCTTGGCCTCCTACGAGCAGTACTTC. V gene TRBV5-1 combines with J gene TRBJ2-7; D is unclear. The length of the CDR3 is 12 residues. CDR1 and CDR2 (germline): SGHRS, YFSETQ. Between the trimmed V and J ends, which lost 0 bases and 0 bases, there was a span of 1 base.